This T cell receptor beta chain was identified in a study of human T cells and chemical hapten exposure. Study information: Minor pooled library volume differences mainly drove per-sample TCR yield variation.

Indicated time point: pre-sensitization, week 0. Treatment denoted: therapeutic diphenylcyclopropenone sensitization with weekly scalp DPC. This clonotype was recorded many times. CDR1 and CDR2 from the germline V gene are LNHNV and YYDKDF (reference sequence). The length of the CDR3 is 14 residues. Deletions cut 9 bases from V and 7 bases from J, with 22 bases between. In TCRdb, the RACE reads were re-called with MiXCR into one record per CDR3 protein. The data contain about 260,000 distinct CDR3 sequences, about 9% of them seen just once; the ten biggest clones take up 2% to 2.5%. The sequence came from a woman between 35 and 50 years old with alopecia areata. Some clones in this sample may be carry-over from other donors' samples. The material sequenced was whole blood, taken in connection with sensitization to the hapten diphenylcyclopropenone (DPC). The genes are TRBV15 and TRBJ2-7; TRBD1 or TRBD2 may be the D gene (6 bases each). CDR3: CATSTLTGAREQYF. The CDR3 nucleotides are TGTGCCACTTCTACCCTTACGGGGGCGCGGGAGCAGTACTTC.